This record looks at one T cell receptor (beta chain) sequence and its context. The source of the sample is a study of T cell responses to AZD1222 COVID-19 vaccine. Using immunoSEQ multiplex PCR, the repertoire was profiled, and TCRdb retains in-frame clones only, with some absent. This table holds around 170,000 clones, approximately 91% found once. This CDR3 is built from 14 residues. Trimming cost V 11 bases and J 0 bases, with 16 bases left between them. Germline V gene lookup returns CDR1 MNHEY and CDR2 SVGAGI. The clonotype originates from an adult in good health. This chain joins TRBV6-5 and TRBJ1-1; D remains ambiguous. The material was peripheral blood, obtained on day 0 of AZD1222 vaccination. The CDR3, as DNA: TGTGCCGGCCTAAGGGCGGGGTTGAACACTGAAGCTTTCTTT. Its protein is CAGLRAGLNTEAFF.